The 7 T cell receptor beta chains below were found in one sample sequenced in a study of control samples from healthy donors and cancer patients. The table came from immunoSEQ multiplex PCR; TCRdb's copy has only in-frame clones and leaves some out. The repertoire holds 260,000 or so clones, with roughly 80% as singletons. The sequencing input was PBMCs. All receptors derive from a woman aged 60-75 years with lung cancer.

The CDR3 DNA reads as TGTGCCAGTAGTATAGGACGCCGAGGGCGCAATGAGCAGTTCTTC. Encoded protein: CASSIGRRGRNEQFF. The chain is built from TRBV19 and TRBJ2-1, with D perhaps TRBD2 (5 bases). V lost 1 base and J 6 bases, leaving 13 bases between the germline ends. Germline assignment: CDR1 LNHDA and CDR2 SQIVND (reference sequence). The CDR3 totals 15 residues.

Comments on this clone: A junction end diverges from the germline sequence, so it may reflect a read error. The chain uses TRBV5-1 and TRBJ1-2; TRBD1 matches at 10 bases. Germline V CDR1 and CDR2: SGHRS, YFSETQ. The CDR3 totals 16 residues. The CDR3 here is CASCLQPGQGSNGYTF. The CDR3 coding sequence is TGCGCCAGCTGCTTGCAGCCGGGACAGGGGAGTAATGGCTACACCTTC. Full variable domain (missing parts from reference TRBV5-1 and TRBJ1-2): KAGVTQTPRYLIKTRGQQVTLSCSPISGHRSVSWYQQTPGQGLQFLFEYFSETQRNKGNFPGRFSGRQFSNSRSEMNVSTLELGDSALYLCASCLQPGQGSNGYTFGSGTRLTVV.

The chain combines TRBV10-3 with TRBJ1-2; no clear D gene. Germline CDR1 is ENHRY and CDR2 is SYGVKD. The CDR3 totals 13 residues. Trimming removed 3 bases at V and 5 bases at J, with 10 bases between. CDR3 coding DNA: TGTGCCATCAGTGAACCAGCCAGATATGGCTACACCTTC. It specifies CAISEPARYGYTF.

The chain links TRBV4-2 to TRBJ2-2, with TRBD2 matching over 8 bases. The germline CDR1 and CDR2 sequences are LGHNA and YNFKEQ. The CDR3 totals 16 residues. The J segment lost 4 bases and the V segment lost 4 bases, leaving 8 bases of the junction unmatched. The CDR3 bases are TGTGCCAGCAGCCGGGGGCAGCGGGGGAGCACCGGGGAGCTGTTTTTT. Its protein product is CASSRGQRGSTGELFF.

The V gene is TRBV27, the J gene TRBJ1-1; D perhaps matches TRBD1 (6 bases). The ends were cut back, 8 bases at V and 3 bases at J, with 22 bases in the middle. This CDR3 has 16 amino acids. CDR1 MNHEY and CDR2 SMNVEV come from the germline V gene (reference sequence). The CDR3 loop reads CASARGGARLDTEAFF. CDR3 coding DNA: TGTGCCAGCGCGAGGGGGGGTGCAAGGTTGGACACTGAAGCTTTCTTT.

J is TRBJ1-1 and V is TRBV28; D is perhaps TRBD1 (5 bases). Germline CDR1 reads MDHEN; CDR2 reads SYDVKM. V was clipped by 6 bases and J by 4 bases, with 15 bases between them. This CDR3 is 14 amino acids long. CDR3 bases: TGTGCCAGCAGCGGGCGGGGGTTGAGCACTGAAGCTTTCTTT. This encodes CASSGRGLSTEAFF.

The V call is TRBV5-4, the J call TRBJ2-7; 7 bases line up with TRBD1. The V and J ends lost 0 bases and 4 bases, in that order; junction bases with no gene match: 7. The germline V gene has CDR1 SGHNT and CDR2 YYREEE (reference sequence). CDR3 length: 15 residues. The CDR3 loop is CASSLGGQISYEQYF. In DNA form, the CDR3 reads TGTGCCAGCAGCTTGGGGGGACAGATCTCATACGAGCAGTACTTC. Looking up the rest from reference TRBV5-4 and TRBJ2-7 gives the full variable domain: ETGVTQSPTHLIKTRGQQVTLRCSSQSGHNTVSWYQQALGQGPQFIFQYYREEENGRGNFPPRFSGLQFPNYSSELNVNALELDDSALYLCASSLGGQISYEQYFGPGTRLTVT.